This T cell receptor beta chain comes out of a study of control samples from healthy donors and cancer patients. The method was immunoSEQ multiplex PCR; TCRdb's version includes in-frame clones alone and lacks a portion of them. Here the sample spans about 190,000 clones, about 90% being singletons. The V gene lost 2 bases and the J gene lost 0 bases, with 11 bases spanning the gap. The CDR3 sequence is 15 residues long. The V gene's germline CDR1 is MDHEN and CDR2 SYDVKM. This receptor was obtained from a man aged 25-40 years in good health. Specimen: blood. The chain uses TRBV28 and TRBJ2-7; maybe TRBD1 (6 bases). The CDR3 DNA reads TGTGCCAGCAGTTTAGAACAGGGAAGCTCCTACGAGCAGTACTTC. Protein product: CASSLEQGSSYEQYF.